This entry lists 26 T cell receptor beta chains sequenced from one sample in a study of blood T cells in healthy people across ages. Primers used in a second PCR of roughly 7 to 12 cycles were a sample-barcoded 5' primer and a J-beta primer mix. MiXCR, run by TCRdb on the 5' RACE reads, gives a single entry per CDR3 protein. The sample gives 850,000 to 1,300,000 distinct CDR3 sequences, around 43% of which show up once; approximately 17% is in the top ten. Source material: blood. These receptors were collected from a woman aged 55-70 years in good health.

The genes are TRBV7-9 and TRBJ2-3, with unresolved D. CDR1 is SEHNR and CDR2 is FQNEAQ in the germline V gene (reference sequence). The CDR3 extends over 12 amino acids. V was cut by 3 bases and J by 6 bases, with 7 bases left in between. The CDR3 loop is CASSFLPDTQYF. CDR3 DNA: TGTGCCAGCAGCTTTCTCCCGGATACGCAGTATTTT.

The chain has TRBV10-3 and TRBJ2-5; D possibly uses TRBD1 or TRBD2 (5 bases each). CDR1 and CDR2 from the germline V gene are ENHRY and SYGVKD. V was shortened by 10 bases and J by 5 bases, with 17 bases between the two germline ends. This CDR3 is 13 amino acids long. CDR3 region: CATTGLTGETQYF. The CDR3 DNA reads as TGTGCCACCACAGGACTCACGGGGGAGACCCAGTACTTC.

The V call is TRBV27, the J call TRBJ2-3; possibly TRBD2 for D (6 bases). V gave up 3 bases and J gave up 6 bases, with 19 bases separating them. The CDR3 extends over 16 amino acids. Germline CDR1 reads MNHEY; CDR2 reads SMNVEV (reference sequence). The CDR3 bases are TGTGCCAGCAGTTTTGGTTCGGCGGGATCAGGGGATACGCAGTATTTT. Protein sequence: CASSFGSAGSGDTQYF.

This clonotype was detected only once. The gene calls are TRBV24-1 and TRBJ2-1; D gene unclear. V gave up 3 bases and J gave up 1 base, with 6 bases separating them. Germline loops: CDR1 KGHDR, CDR2 SFDVKD. This CDR3 is built from 14 residues. CDR3 amino acids: CATSDPRSYNEQFF. The CDR3 region has the DNA TGTGCCACCAGTGATCCGCGGTCCTACAATGAGCAGTTCTTC.

V and J are TRBV6-5 and TRBJ1-6, with TRBD1 matching 9 bases. The CDR3 covers 16 residues. J lost 7 bases, V lost 2 bases, and 6 bases had no gene match. CDR1 MNHEY and CDR2 SVGAGI come from the germline V gene. This chain's CDR3 is CASSYGTGINNSPLHF. The CDR3 region has the DNA TGTGCCAGCAGTTACGGGACAGGGATAAACAATTCACCCCTCCACTTT.

The chain links TRBV20-1 to TRBJ2-1; TRBD2 matches at 9 bases. V lost 2 bases, J lost 7 bases, and 12 bases stayed unmatched. The CDR3 is made up of 16 amino acids. Germline values: CDR1 DFQATT, CDR2 SNEGSKA (reference sequence). The CDR3 is CSARSGISGRWNEQFF. The CDR3 DNA follows: TGCAGTGCTAGATCGGGGATTAGCGGGAGATGGAATGAGCAGTTCTTC.

This chain's CDR3 is CASSLFREMVTATRYEQYF. CDR3 DNA: TGTGCCAGCAGTTTATTCAGAGAAATGGTAACCGCGACCCGGTACGAGCAGTACTTC. V gene TRBV28 combines with J gene TRBJ2-7, with unresolved D. The CDR3 totals 19 residues. Trimming stripped 1 base from V and 4 bases from J, with 26 bases between. The germline gives CDR1 MDHEN, CDR2 SYDVKM.

This sequence joins TRBV7-6 and TRBJ1-3, with D possibly matching TRBD1 (5 bases). Deletions cut 8 bases from V and 1 base from J, with 15 bases between. The CDR3 has 15 amino acids. Germline CDR1 SGHVS, CDR2 FNYEAQ. The CDR3: CASATIGGSGNTIYF. As DNA, the CDR3 is TGTGCCAGCGCAACAATTGGGGGGTCTGGAAACACCATATATTTT.

This clonotype was observed a single time. V usage is TRBV5-1 and J usage is TRBJ1-1, with D maybe TRBD1 (6 bases). This CDR3 contains 15 residues. The V gene's germline CDR1 is SGHRS and CDR2 YFSETQ. Trimming stripped 2 bases from V and 4 bases from J, with 15 bases between. This chain's CDR3 is CASSLAGEASTEAFF. The CDR3 bases are TGCGCCAGCAGCTTAGCAGGGGAGGCGAGCACTGAAGCTTTCTTT.

The V gene is TRBV4-1, the J gene TRBJ1-4, with D tentatively TRBD1 (6 bases). The CDR3 covers 16 residues. The germline V gene encodes CDR1 MGHRA and CDR2 YSYEKL. V was cut by 4 bases and J by 0 bases, with 12 bases left in between. CDR3: CASSREGGPTNEKLFF. The CDR3 DNA is TGCGCCAGCAGCCGGGAAGGGGGACCAACTAATGAAAAACTGTTTTTT.

The gene calls are TRBV9 and TRBJ2-3, with TRBD2 matching over 10 bases. The germline V gene has CDR1 SGDLS and CDR2 YYNGEE. V lost 2 bases, J lost 3 bases, and 3 bases stayed unmatched. This CDR3 spans 15 amino acids. CDR3 sequence (DNA): TGTGCCAGCAGCGTCCAAGCGGGAGGGACAGATACGCAGTATTTT. This encodes CASSVQAGGTDTQYF.

This clonotype showed up many times. The chain couples TRBV2 to TRBJ2-7; TRBD2 matches 8 bases. Germline CDR1 reads SNHLY; CDR2 reads FYNNEI. The CDR3 covers 13 residues. J was trimmed by 6 bases and V by 7 bases; bases with no gene match: 8. The CDR3 sequence: CASTSGTRSEQYF. The CDR3 nucleotides read TGTGCCAGCACCTCCGGGACTAGGAGCGAGCAGTACTTC.

The chain links TRBV10-2 to TRBJ2-1, with D tentatively TRBD2 (6 bases). V was clipped by 8 bases and J by 3 bases, with 11 bases between them. The CDR3 extends over 13 amino acids. Looked up from germline, CDR1 is WSHSY and CDR2 is SAAADI. CDR3 sequence reads: CASGLSGYNEQFF. DNA for the CDR3: TGCGCCAGCGGGCTTAGCGGCTACAATGAGCAGTTCTTC.

V and J are TRBV29-1 and TRBJ2-7; TRBD2 agrees at 9 bases. Germline CDR1 is SQVTM and CDR2 is ANQGSEA. The CDR3 loop spans 13 amino acids. V dropped 4 bases and J dropped 2; count of bases not matched to a gene: 3. The CDR3 DNA sequence: TGCAGCGTTGTCCTAGCGGGGACCTACGAGCAGTACTTC. This encodes CSVVLAGTYEQYF.

The chain combines TRBV5-1 with TRBJ2-3, with 10 bases lining up with TRBD2. V gave up 4 bases and J gave up 6 bases; unmatched junction bases: 5. Germline values: CDR1 SGHRS, CDR2 YFSETQ. This CDR3 has 14 residues. Here the CDR3 reads CASSATSGYDTQYF. Here the CDR3 DNA reads TGCGCCAGCAGCGCGACTAGCGGGTACGATACGCAGTATTTT. The entire variable domain, with the rest obtained from reference TRBV5-1 and TRBJ2-3, is as follows: KAGVTQTPRYLIKTRGQQVTLSCSPISGHRSVSWYQQTPGQGLQFLFEYFSETQRNKGNFPGRFSGRQFSNSRSEMNVSTLELGDSALYLCASSATSGYDTQYFGPGTRLTVL.

The CDR3 here is CASNLADTQYF. The CDR3 DNA reads as TGTGCCAGCAACTTAGCGGATACGCAGTATTTT. The gene calls are TRBV28 and TRBJ2-3; possible D gene TRBD2, 5 bases. Trimming stripped 7 bases from V and 6 bases from J, with 8 bases between. The V gene's germline CDR1 is MDHEN and CDR2 SYDVKM. This CDR3 has 11 residues.

The chain couples TRBV6-5 to TRBJ1-2; D might be TRBD1 (5 bases). Per germline, CDR1 MNHEY and CDR2 SVGAGI. Trimming shortened V by 6 bases and J by 5 bases, and 13 bases separated the two germline ends. This CDR3 is 13 amino acids long. The CDR3 region has the DNA TGTGCCAGCAGGCGAGGGGAAGAGTATGGCTACACCTTC. The encoded protein is CASRRGEEYGYTF.

This rearrangement joins TRBV4-1 to TRBJ1-1; maybe TRBD1 (5 bases). V lost 1 base and J lost 5, with 11 bases in between. The CDR3 has 14 residues. Germline V gene data show CDR1 as MGHRA and CDR2 as YSYEKL. Here the CDR3 reads CASSQAGGRTEAFF. In nucleotides, the CDR3 is TGCGCCAGCAGCCAAGCGGGGGGAAGAACTGAAGCTTTCTTT.

The V call is TRBV25-1, the J call TRBJ2-7; tentative D call: TRBD1 (6 bases). CDR3 length: 14 amino acids. Germline CDR1 reads MGHDK; CDR2 reads SYGVNS. V shed 2 bases and J shed 5 bases, with 13 bases lying between them. Written as DNA, the CDR3 is TGTGCCAGCAGTGAAAACAGGGCTTACGACGAGCAGTACTTC. This codes for CASSENRAYDEQYF.

This clonotype was picked up a small number of times. The chain has TRBV5-8 and TRBJ2-7; the match to TRBD1 covers 9 bases. The end of the DNA is better explained by TRBJ2-5, so the J call may be wrong. Looked up from germline, CDR1 is SGHTS and CDR2 is YDEGEE. The CDR3 consists of 16 residues. The CDR3 protein is CASSSWDRAEGKTQYF. The CDR3 DNA reads TGTGCCAGCAGCTCCTGGGACAGGGCCGAGGGGAAGACCCAGTACTTC.

This clonotype showed up just a few times. The rearrangement links TRBV20-1 to TRBJ2-4, with 7 bases aligning to TRBD2. V lost 7 bases and J lost 4; bases outside the gene matches: 7. The germline V gene has CDR1 DFQATT and CDR2 SNEGSKA (reference sequence). This CDR3 contains 13 residues. This chain's CDR3 is CSGTTSPKNIQYF. CDR3 coding DNA: TGCAGTGGTACGACTAGCCCAAAAAACATTCAGTACTTC.

The rearrangement joins TRBV13 to TRBJ2-1; 10 bases match TRBD1. Trimming cost V 2 bases and J 8 bases; bases outside gene matches: 12. The germline CDR1 and CDR2 sequences are PRHDT and FYEKMQ (reference sequence). This CDR3 comprises 17 residues. CDR3 nucleotide sequence: TGTGCCAGCAGCTTACCCGGGGGGGGACAGGGGTTATATGAGCAGTTCTTC. Amino acids: CASSLPGGGQGLYEQFF.

J is TRBJ2-7 and V is TRBV5-1; D remains unclear. The CDR3 sequence is 14 residues long. The V gene lost 0 bases and the J gene lost 7 bases, with 14 bases spanning the gap. Germline CDR1 reads SGHRS; CDR2 reads YFSETQ. CDR3 region: CASSLGTLNNEQYF. CDR3 nucleotide sequence: TGCGCCAGCAGCTTGGGGACCCTAAACAATGAGCAGTACTTC.

The chain is built from TRBV11-2 and TRBJ2-4; 8 nucleotides align to TRBD1. The J call may be incorrect, as the DNA end agrees better with TRBJ2-7. The CDR3 runs to 18 residues. Germline CDR1 reads SGHAT; CDR2 reads FQNNGV. CDR3 in DNA: TGTGCCAGCAGCTTAGGGGGAGTGACAGGGGTCTTCTCCTACGAGCAGTACTTC. This codes for CASSLGGVTGVFSYEQYF.

The CDR3 sequence: CASSVAGGLNNEQFF. The CDR3 bases are TGTGCCAGCAGTGTAGCGGGAGGGCTTAACAATGAGCAGTTCTTC. This sequence joins TRBV27 and TRBJ2-1; 11 bases are a match to TRBD2. This CDR3 has 15 residues. CDR1 MNHEY and CDR2 SMNVEV come from the germline V gene (reference sequence). V trimming: 5 bases; J trimming: 5 bases; junction bases outside the gene matches: 5.

The chain is built from TRBV28 and TRBJ1-2; D is ambiguous. The germline CDR1 and CDR2 sequences are MDHEN and SYDVKM. V lost 8 bases, J lost 8 bases, and 12 bases lay in between. The CDR3 runs 11 residues. In DNA, the CDR3 is TGTGCCAGCGGGCCCCTCGGCGGCTACACCTTC. It encodes CASGPLGGYTF.